A single sample is the source of the 2 T cell receptor beta chains below, sequenced in a study of T cells in Graves' hyperthyroidism and ophthalmopathy. It was RNA transcripts that yielded the amplified TCR beta CDR3 regions. First-round RT-PCR targeting the TCR CDR3 was performed with the HTBI primer set. TCRdb reanalysed the multiplex PCR reads using MiXCR and keeps one entry per CDR3 protein. The sample carries about 400,000 distinct CDR3 sequences, less than 20% recorded once. The sample taken for sequencing was blood. These receptors were obtained from a woman between 18 and 30 years old with Graves' hyperthyroidism.

The V and J genes are TRBV6-2 or TRBV6-3 and TRBJ1-2; 8 bases fit TRBD1. V gave up 6 bases and J gave up 2 bases; unmatched junction bases: 5. Germline V gene sequence: CDR1 MNHEY, CDR2 SVGEGT. The CDR3 contains 14 residues. The CDR3 region is CASRPQGANYGYTF. The CDR3 DNA sequence: TGTGCCAGCAGGCCGCAGGGGGCAAACTATGGCTACACCTTC.

The chain couples TRBV5-1 to TRBJ2-5; perhaps TRBD1 as D (6 bases). The CDR3 covers 14 residues. Trimming took 3 bases from V and 4 from J, leaving 13 bases between them. From germline, CDR1 is SGHRS and CDR2 YFSETQ. The DNA for the CDR3 is TGCGCCAGCAGCTATACAGGGTCAGGAGAGACCCAGTACTTC. Its translation is CASSYTGSGETQYF.